This T cell receptor beta chain emerged from a study of T-cell memory formation after mild COVID-19 (dated by TCRdb to the early 2020s). Concerning the study at large: TCR sequence clusters from the two donors were largely donor specific. In a couple of donors, T-cell clones that expanded and contracted after mild COVID-19 were followed by sequencing TCRalpha and TCRbeta repertoires longitudinally. Two young, previously healthy adult volunteers made up the cohort, one male and one female.

The CDR3, from cysteine to phenylalanine, totals 15 residues. The CDR3 DNA has 45 bases and is translated from base 1. V gives up 4 bases and J gives up 0 bases, and the segment between their germline ends measures 10 bases. For CDR1 and CDR2, the germline V gene lists SQVTM and ANQGSEA. Ficoll-Paque density gradient centrifugation was the method used to isolate PBMCs. This clonotype appeared many times. Its antigen specificity is not known. Per-base qualities were not stored, and no clone one base away is much larger. These reads were obtained on an Illumina NovaSeq 6000. Using 5'RACE with constant-segment primers, TCRalpha and TCRbeta cDNA libraries were constructed, with sample barcodes and unique molecular identifiers added in the process. Trizol reagent was used to extract RNA from every sample. Libraries were amplified in two PCR steps, with a second sample barcode and Illumina TruSeq adapters added in the second step. The libraries were sequenced on an Illumina NovaSeq using 2 x 150 bp paired-end reads. Processing in the source paper ran as follows. The reads were demultiplexed and collapsed into UMI-guided consensus sequences using migec v1.2.7. Using mixcr v2.1.11, UMI consensuses were aligned to TRA and TRB V and J templates and then assembled into clonotypes. A clonotype was counted as expanded or contracted only when both edgeR and NoisET called the clonotype significant, with the noise models trained on biological replicates. For edgeR calls, the thresholds were a false discovery rate-adjusted p below 0.01 and a log2 fold-change of 1. As an exploratory analysis of dynamics, max-normalized trajectories of the 1000 most abundant clonotypes were examined with PCA combined with hierarchical clustering. Separately sequenced CD4+ and CD8+ repertoires were used to assign a CD4 or CD8 phenotype to each responding clone. TCRdb ran its own pipeline on the public reads, namely fastp trimming at Q25 and MiXCR clone calling, and kept in-frame beta chains. One record per CDR3 amino acid sequence lists the most common genes and DNA. These V and J calls rely on TCRdb rather than the paper's analysis. This sample holds over 10,000 distinct CDR3 sequences; about 11% were observed only once. About 52% of the sample is taken by the ten largest.

Results and caveats for the whole study, not just this receptor: Balanced CD4/CD8 phenotypes were observed for clones contracting from day 15 to 85, whereas a bias towards CD4+ was observed for a second wave of clones expanding from day 15 to 37. Some responding clones were detected in pre-infection memory, which suggested that pre-existing cross-reactive memory T cells had joined the SARS-CoV-2 response. SARS-CoV-2 specificity of the second-wave clones peaking on day 37 was not confirmed. Only a couple of mild cases were covered in the study, and larger cohorts including severe cases with pre-infection samples were considered necessary. Contracting CD4+ clones turned up mainly in the CM and EM memory subsets, whereas EMRA was where CD8+ clones were enriched.

This receptor chain uses TRBV29-1 and TRBJ2-6; the D segment might be TRBD1 or TRBD2, since each matches 5 bases. The source of this sequence is an adult woman who had mild COVID-19 (a few samples of this study predate the infection). The sample titles of this study are shuffled in the database, so cell type and time point are left out; the donor was told from shared clones. Sequenced input: PBMCs or a T cell subset sorted from them (not recorded which). The CDR3 amino acid sequence is: CSVVGGGSGANVLTF. At the DNA level, the sequence is TGCAGCGTTGTCGGTGGGGGCTCTGGGGCCAACGTCCTGACTTTC.